This entry lists 30 T cell receptor beta chains sequenced from one sample in a study of tumor and adjacent non-tumor tissue in lung cancer. A modified ARM-PCR protocol with three rounds of nested PCR amplified TCRbeta. TCRdb itself ran the multiplex PCR reads through MiXCR, one entry per CDR3 protein. The sample holds 200,000 to 250,000 distinct CDR3 sequences; roughly 70% are singletons and the top ten take roughly 24%. The template was RNA from unsorted bulk tissue. Sequencing input: lung tumor tissue. The receptors were gathered from a man aged 60 to 75 with non-small cell lung cancer.

Only a few counts were recorded for this clonotype. A much larger clone differs by one base, so this may be a read error. The chain carries TRBV11-3 and TRBJ2-7; TRBD2 matches 11 bases. Germline V lookup: CDR1 SGHNT, CDR2 YENEEA. The CDR3 sequence is 16 residues long. The CDR3 spells CVSSLVSSGGFYEQYF. Written as DNA, the CDR3 is TGTGTCAGCAGCTTAGTATCTAGCGGGGGGTTCTACGAGCAGTACTTC. Filled out from reference TRBV11-3 and TRBJ2-7, the complete variable domain reads EAGVVQSPRYKIIEKKQPVAFWCNPISGHNTLYWYLQNLGQGPELLIRYENEEAVDDSQLPKDRFSAERLKGVDSTLKIQPAELGDSAVYLCVSSLVSSGGFYEQYFGPGTRLTVT.

About this clonotype itself: Since a much larger clone is just one base distant, this may be a read error. The rearrangement uses TRBV20-1 and TRBJ1-5, with D maybe TRBD1 (5 bases). V was clipped by 0 bases and J by 2 bases, with 8 bases between them. The CDR3 totals 14 residues. CDR1 is DFQATT and CDR2 is SNEGSKA in the germline V gene (reference sequence). In DNA form, the CDR3 reads TGCAGTGCTAGAGATTGCAGGGGCAATCAGCCCCAGCATTTT. This encodes CSARDCRGNQPQHF.

The rearrangement joins TRBV4-2 to TRBJ1-6; D is unclear. The CDR3 totals 16 residues. The germline V gene encodes CDR1 LGHNA and CDR2 YNFKEQ. V lost 0 bases to trimming and J lost 10 bases, with 16 bases between them. The CDR3 sequence is CASSQDNGRRQSPLHF. CDR3 coding DNA: TGTGCCAGCAGCCAAGATAATGGCAGGAGGCAATCACCCCTCCACTTT.

For this clonotype: Germline is not matched at one junction end, which may reflect a read error. The rearrangement uses TRBV10-1 and TRBJ1-5; D is unclear. Germline-derived CDR1 and CDR2 are WNHNN and SYGVQD (reference sequence). CDR3 length: 15 residues. The CDR3 loop is CASSRRRTEHQPQHF. The DNA of the CDR3 is TGCGCGAGCAGTCGCCGCCGTACGGAACATCAGCCCCAGCATTTT.

This clonotype was detected once. The rearrangement uses TRBV11-3 and TRBJ2-1, with 7 bases matching TRBD2. Per the germline V gene, CDR1 is SGHNT and CDR2 is YENEEA. The CDR3 covers 15 residues. V trimming: 0 bases; J trimming: 10 bases; junction bases outside the gene matches: 9. CDR3 amino acids: CASSLEASGGGEQFF. For the CDR3, the DNA is TGTGCCAGCAGCTTAGAGGCTAGCGGAGGAGGGGAGCAGTTCTTC. The whole variable domain, filled in from reference TRBV11-3 and TRBJ2-1, reads EAGVVQSPRYKIIEKKQPVAFWCNPISGHNTLYWYLQNLGQGPELLIRYENEEAVDDSQLPKDRFSAERLKGVDSTLKIQPAELGDSAVYLCASSLEASGGGEQFFGPGTRLTVL.

To note about this clonotype: Lacking the conserved final phenylalanine or tryptophan, this CDR3 likely reflects a read error. The chain joins TRBV10-1 to TRBJ1-1; no firm D call. Germline CDR1 is WNHNN and CDR2 is SYGVQD (reference sequence). This CDR3 has 15 residues. V gave up 0 bases and J gave up 1 base, with 9 bases separating them. CDR3 loop: CASSESTRRNTEAFY. For the CDR3, the DNA is TGCGCCAGCAGTGAGTCGACACGGAGGAACACTGAAGCTTTCTAT.

This clonotype was seen repeatedly, ten times or more. V usage is TRBV5-1 and J usage is TRBJ2-1, with D maybe TRBD1 (5 bases). The CDR3 length is 16 residues. Trimming removed 1 base at V and 0 bases at J, with 11 bases between. The germline V gene has CDR1 SGHRS and CDR2 YFSETQ. The CDR3 region has the DNA TGCGCCAGCAGCTTGTCCCAGGGCAGCTCCTACAATGAGCAGTTCTTC. Amino acids: CASSLSQGSSYNEQFF.

The chain recombines TRBV6-1 with TRBJ1-4; no clear D gene. CDR1 is MNHNS, CDR2 SASEGT, per germline. CDR3 length equals 18 residues. V gave up 10 bases and J gave up 0 bases, with 24 bases separating them. For the CDR3, the DNA is TGTGCCATCGGACGGGGAGGGATGTATAAAGCAACTAATGAAAAACTGTTTTTT. Its translation is CAIGRGGMYKATNEKLFF.

On this clonotype: Possible read error: a much larger clone is one base away. This chain uses TRBV20-1 with TRBJ2-7; D may correspond to TRBD1 or TRBD2 (5 bases each). The V gene lost 3 bases and the J gene lost 7 bases, with 10 bases spanning the gap. The CDR3 is 11 amino acids. Germline CDR1 and CDR2: DFQATT and SNEGSKA (reference sequence). Here the CDR3 DNA reads TGCAGTGCTAGCAGGGAGCGGGAGCAGTACTTC. Its translation is CSASREREQYF.

The chain joins TRBV5-5 to TRBJ2-7; D unclear. The CDR3 has 14 residues. The germline gives CDR1 SGHKS, CDR2 YYEKEE (reference sequence). The CDR3 DNA is TGTGTCAGCAGTCACGCCGGGCAGTCCTACGAGCAGTACGTC. The encoded protein is CVSSHAGQSYEQYV.

The gene calls are TRBV28 and TRBJ2-3, with D possibly TRBD2 on 7 matching bases. V lost 4 bases and J lost 1, with 18 bases in between. This CDR3 has 17 residues. Germline CDR1 reads MDHEN; CDR2 reads SYDVKM. The CDR3 reads CASSSPLGGGRTDTQYF. The CDR3 DNA is TGTGCCAGCAGTTCCCCCTTAGGGGGGGGCCGCACAGATACGCAGTATTTT. Full variable domain (rest looked up from reference TRBV28 and TRBJ2-3): DVKVTQSSRYLVKRTGEKVFLECVQDMDHENMFWYRQDPGLGLRLIYFSYDVKMKEKGDIPEGYSVSREKKERFSLILESASTNQTSMYLCASSSPLGGGRTDTQYFGPGTRLTVL.

Turning to this clonotype: A much larger clone lies one base from this, so it may be a read error. The rearrangement uses TRBV11-2 and TRBJ2-5; possibly TRBD1 for D (6 bases). The CDR3 is 14 residues long. Germline CDR1 and CDR2: SGHAT and FQNNGV. CDR3: CANSVGTLGETQYF. DNA for the CDR3: TGTGCCAACAGCGTCGGGACACTCGGGGAGACCCAGTACTTC. The whole variable domain, remainder taken from reference TRBV11-2 and TRBJ2-5, is EAGVAQSPRYKIIEKRQSVAFWCNPISGHATLYWYQQILGQGPKLLIQFQNNGVVDDSQLPKDRFSAERLKGVDSTLKIQPAKLEDSAVYLCANSVGTLGETQYFGPGTRLLVL.

As regards this clonotype: A much larger clone differs by one base, so this may be a read error. This chain joins TRBV4-2 and TRBJ2-1; TRBD2 agrees at 10 bases. The CDR3 spans 16 residues. The germline V gene encodes CDR1 LGHNA and CDR2 YNFKEQ. The chain's CDR3 is CTSSHSSSGRYNEQFF. As DNA, the CDR3 is TGTACCAGCAGCCATTCTTCTAGCGGGAGATACAATGAGCAGTTCTTC.

The CDR3 loop is CSAIGTGGIYTNNEQFF. The CDR3 DNA reads TGCAGTGCTATCGGGACTGGCGGGATCTACACCAACAATGAGCAGTTCTTC. The chain has TRBV20-1 and TRBJ2-1, with D perhaps matching TRBD2 (6 bases). Looked up from germline, CDR1 is DFQATT and CDR2 is SNEGSKA (reference sequence). CDR3 length equals 17 residues. The germline V and J ends were trimmed by 4 bases and 5 bases, with 24 bases remaining between them.

As regards this clonotype: This may stem from a read error, because a much larger clone lies one nucleotide away. The V and J genes are TRBV12-3 or TRBV12-4 and TRBJ2-5; perhaps TRBD1 as D (6 bases). CDR3 size: 13 residues. V was shortened by 3 bases and J by 4 bases, with 9 bases between the two germline ends. CDR3 sequence reads: CASSFWGLETQYF. The DNA of the CDR3 is TGTGCCAGCAGTTTTTGGGGGCTAGAGACCCAGTACTTC.

To note about this clonotype: This sequence may be a read error, since a much larger clone differs from it by one base. The V call is TRBV20-1, the J call TRBJ2-1; possible D gene TRBD2, 5 bases. CDR3 length: 14 amino acids. CDR1 is DFQATT and CDR2 is SNEGSKA in the germline V gene (reference sequence). The CDR3 region is CSTRDSLSYNEQFF. DNA for the CDR3: TGCAGTACTAGGGATTCCCTCTCCTACAATGAGCAGTTCTTC.

The chain links TRBV11-3 to TRBJ2-3; 12 bases align to TRBD2. The CDR3 runs to 15 residues. The V and J ends lost 5 bases and 7 bases, in that order; junction bases with no gene match: 7. Looked up from germline, CDR1 is SGHNT and CDR2 is YENEEA. In DNA, the CDR3 is TGTGCCAGCAGCACAAGACTAGCGGGGGTTTATACGCAGTATTTT. Protein: CASSTRLAGVYTQYF.

The V gene is TRBV20-1, the J gene TRBJ1-2, with D unclear. This CDR3 has 13 residues. The V gene lost 3 bases and the J gene lost 6 bases, with 14 bases spanning the gap. Germline V gene sequence: CDR1 DFQATT, CDR2 SNEGSKA (reference sequence). The CDR3 DNA reads as TGCAGTGCTAGGCGACATGGAATACATGGCTACACCTTC. Translating it yields CSARRHGIHGYTF.

With regard to this clonotype: A read error may account for a junction end that differs from germline. The J gene is TRBJ2-7, the V gene TRBV4-3, with no clear D. The CDR3 length is 14 residues. Germline V gene lookup returns CDR1 LGHNA and CDR2 YSLEER. CDR3 loop: CTSRQTLLWGEQYF. The CDR3 DNA reads TGCACCAGCCGCCAAACCCTCTTGTGGGGCGAGCAGTACTTC.

Regarding this clonotype: This may be a read error, as it is one base from a much larger clone. The chain joins TRBV6-5 to TRBJ1-5, with D hard to call. Germline V CDR1 and CDR2: MNHEY, SVGAGI. The CDR3 runs to 15 residues. Trimming shortened V by 6 bases and J by 5 bases, and 17 bases separated the two germline ends. CDR3 region: CASRGGDCFDQPQHF. CDR3 sequence (DNA): TGTGCCAGCAGGGGTGGGGATTGTTTCGATCAGCCCCAGCATTTT.

Points on this clonotype: The final CDR3 position lacks the conserved phenylalanine or tryptophan, pointing to a likely read error. This chain joins TRBV5-4 and TRBJ2-7; no clear D gene. CDR3 length equals 13 residues. Trimming pared 0 bases from V and 7 bases from J, leaving 11 bases between. Germline CDR1 is SGHNT and CDR2 is YYREEE (reference sequence). The chain's CDR3 is CASSLVSSGEQYS. CDR3 bases: TGTGCCAGCAGCTTGGTTTCGTCTGGGGAGCAGTACTCC.

As to this clonotype: The junction does not match germline at one end; this may be a read error. The chain is built from TRBV18 and TRBJ2-7, with 14 bases identical to TRBD2. The CDR3 totals 16 residues. Per the germline V gene, CDR1 is KGHSH and CDR2 is LQKENI. The CDR3 protein is CASSPRTSGRTLEQHF. The CDR3 DNA reads TGTGCCAGCTCACCCCGGACTAGCGGGAGGACTTTGGAGCAGCACTTC.

Details on this clonotype: A much larger clone differs by one base, so this may be a read error. The chain uses TRBV6-1 and TRBJ2-4; weak D call: TRBD1 (6 bases). Trimming stripped 2 bases from V and 7 bases from J, with 12 bases between. Germline V gives CDR1 MNHNS, CDR2 SASEGT. The CDR3 runs 14 residues. CDR3: CASSERQDLNIQYF. Written as DNA, the CDR3 is TGTGCCAGCAGTGAAAGACAGGATTTGAACATTCAGTACTTC.

Notes on this clonotype: At one end the junction does not follow the germline gene, possibly because of a read error. This sequence joins TRBV20-1 and TRBJ2-3; 7 bases are shared with TRBD2. Per germline, CDR1 DFQATT and CDR2 SNEGSKA (reference sequence). CDR3 length: 16 amino acids. CDR3: CSAIGTNGEDTDMQYF. In DNA, the CDR3 is TGCAGTGCGATAGGGACTAACGGGGAAGACACAGATATGCAGTATTTT.

This clonotype was detected many times. The chain couples TRBV29-1 to TRBJ2-3; D is tentatively TRBD1 or TRBD2 (6 bases each). The CDR3 consists of 14 residues. V gave up 6 bases and J gave up 2 bases, with 15 bases separating them. Germline assignment: CDR1 SQVTM and CDR2 ANQGSEA. CDR3 nucleotides: TGCAGCGTAGGCCGTAGGGGGGTCACAGATACGCAGTATTTT. It specifies CSVGRRGVTDTQYF.

Note on this clonotype: This CDR3 fails to terminate in the conserved phenylalanine or tryptophan, so it likely reflects a read error. The rearrangement uses TRBV20-1 and TRBJ2-3, with D maybe TRBD2 (6 bases). The CDR3 covers 14 residues. Germline V gene lookup returns CDR1 DFQATT and CDR2 SNEGSKA (reference sequence). V was clipped by 7 bases and J by 3 bases, with 17 bases between them. DNA for the CDR3: TGCAGTGATAGCGGTGGGAGGAAGACAGATACGCAGTATTAT. This encodes CSDSGGRKTDTQYY.

This clonotype was observed a handful of times. The V and J genes are TRBV28 and TRBJ1-2, with D perhaps TRBD1 (6 bases). Germline V gives CDR1 MDHEN, CDR2 SYDVKM. The CDR3 totals 14 residues. Deletions cut 3 bases from V and 3 bases from J, with 11 bases between. DNA for the CDR3: TGTGCCAGCAGTTTCCCGAGACAGGACTATGGCTACACCTTC. It codes for CASSFPRQDYGYTF.

This chain joins TRBV11-3 and TRBJ2-7; tentatively, D is TRBD1 (6 bases). The CDR3 has 15 amino acids. The V end was cut by 8 bases, the J end by 5 bases, with 22 bases between. Germline CDR1 and CDR2: SGHNT and YENEEA. This CDR3 is CASERGGGRANEQYF. The CDR3 region has the DNA TGTGCCAGCGAGAGAGGGGGTGGTAGGGCCAACGAGCAGTACTTC.

There are a few counts of this clonotype. A clone one base away is much larger, so this may be a read error. The CDR3 spells CASSYPRDGSYELYF. CDR3 nucleotides: TGTGCCAGCAGCTATCCTCGGGACGGATCCTACGAGCTGTACTTC. The V call is TRBV11-3, the J call TRBJ2-7; D tentatively fits TRBD1 or TRBD2 (5 bases each). Germline V gene data show CDR1 as SGHNT and CDR2 as YENEEA. The CDR3 runs to 15 residues.

A word on this clonotype: An end of the junction differs from the germline gene, which may be a read error. This chain uses TRBV4-3 with TRBJ2-1, with D possibly being TRBD1 (5 bases). CDR1 and CDR2 from the germline V gene are LGHNA and YSLEER. The CDR3 runs to 14 residues. The CDR3 here is CANSQDGQGKEQFF. The CDR3 nucleotides are TGCGCCAACAGCCAAGATGGGCAGGGAAAGGAGCAGTTCTTC.